This T cell receptor beta chain stems from a study of early T cells in non-severe SARS-CoV-2 infection. This clonotype was detected only a few times. The V end lost 6 bases, the J end lost 2 bases, and 8 bases lay between the germline ends. Germline V gene data show CDR1 as SGHTA and CDR2 as FQGNSA. The CDR3 consists of 12 residues. TCRdb re-derived calls from the 5' RACE reads in MiXCR, one entry per CDR3 protein. The sample has tens of thousands of distinct CDR3 sequences, around 8.6% seen once. This chain joins TRBV7-2 and TRBJ2-7; D remains unclear. The sample consisted of whole blood, taken at baseline. The receptor's source is an adult who was a healthcare worker with PCR-confirmed SARS-CoV-2 infection or an uninfected control (not recorded which). CDR3 DNA sequence: TGTGCCAGCAGTCTAACCACCTACGAGCAGTACTTC. This encodes CASSLTTYEQYF.